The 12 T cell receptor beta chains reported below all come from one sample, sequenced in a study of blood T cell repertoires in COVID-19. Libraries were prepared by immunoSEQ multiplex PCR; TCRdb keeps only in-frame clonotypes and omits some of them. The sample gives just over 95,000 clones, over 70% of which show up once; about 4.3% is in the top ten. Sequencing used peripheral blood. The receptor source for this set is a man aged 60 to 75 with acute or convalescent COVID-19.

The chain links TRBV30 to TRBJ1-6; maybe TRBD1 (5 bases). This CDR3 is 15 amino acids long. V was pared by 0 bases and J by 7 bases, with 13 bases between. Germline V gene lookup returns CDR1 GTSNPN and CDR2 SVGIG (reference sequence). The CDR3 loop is CAWSVGGGRNSPLHF. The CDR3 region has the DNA TGTGCCTGGAGTGTTGGGGGAGGCCGGAATTCACCCCTCCACTTT.

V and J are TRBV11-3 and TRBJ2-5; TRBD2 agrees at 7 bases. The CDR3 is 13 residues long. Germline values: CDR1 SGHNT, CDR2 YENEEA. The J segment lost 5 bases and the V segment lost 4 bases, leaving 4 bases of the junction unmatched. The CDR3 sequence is CASSYLADETQYF. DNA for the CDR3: TGTGCCAGCAGCTACCTAGCGGATGAGACCCAGTACTTC.

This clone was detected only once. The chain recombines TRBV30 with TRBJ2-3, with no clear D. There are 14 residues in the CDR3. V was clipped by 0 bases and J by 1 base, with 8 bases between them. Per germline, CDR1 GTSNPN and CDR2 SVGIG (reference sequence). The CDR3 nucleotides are TGTGCCTGGAGTGTGATTGCAGGCACAGATACGCAGTATTTT. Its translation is CAWSVIAGTDTQYF. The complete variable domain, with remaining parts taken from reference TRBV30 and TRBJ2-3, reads SQTIHQWPATLVQPVGSPLSLECTVEGTSNPNLYWYRQAAGRGLQLLFYSVGIGQISSEVPQNLSASRPQDRQFILSSKKLLLSDSGFYLCAWSVIAGTDTQYFGPGTRLTVL.

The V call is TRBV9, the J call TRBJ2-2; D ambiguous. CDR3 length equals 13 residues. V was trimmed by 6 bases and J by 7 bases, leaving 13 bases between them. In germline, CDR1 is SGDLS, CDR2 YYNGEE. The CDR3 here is CASKNLHSGELFF. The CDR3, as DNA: TGTGCCAGCAAGAACCTACACAGCGGGGAGCTGTTTTTT.

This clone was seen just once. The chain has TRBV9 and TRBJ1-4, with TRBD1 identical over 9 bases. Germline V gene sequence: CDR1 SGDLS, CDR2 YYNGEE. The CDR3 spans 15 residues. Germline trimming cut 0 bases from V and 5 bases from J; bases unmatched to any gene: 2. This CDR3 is CASSVAGTGNEKLFF. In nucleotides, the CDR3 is TGTGCCAGCAGCGTAGCCGGGACAGGGAATGAAAAACTGTTTTTT.

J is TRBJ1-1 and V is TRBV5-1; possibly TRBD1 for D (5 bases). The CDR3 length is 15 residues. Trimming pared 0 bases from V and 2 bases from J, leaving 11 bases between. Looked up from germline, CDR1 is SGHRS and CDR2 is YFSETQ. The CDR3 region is CASSLGAGDNTEAFF. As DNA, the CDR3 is TGCGCCAGCAGCTTGGGTGCGGGGGACAACACTGAAGCTTTCTTT.

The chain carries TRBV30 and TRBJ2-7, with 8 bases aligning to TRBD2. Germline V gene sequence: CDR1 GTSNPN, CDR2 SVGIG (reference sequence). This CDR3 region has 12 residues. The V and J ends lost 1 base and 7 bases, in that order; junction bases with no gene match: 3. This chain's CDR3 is CAWSALAGEQYV. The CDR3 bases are TGTGCCTGGAGTGCTCTAGCGGGTGAGCAGTACGTC.

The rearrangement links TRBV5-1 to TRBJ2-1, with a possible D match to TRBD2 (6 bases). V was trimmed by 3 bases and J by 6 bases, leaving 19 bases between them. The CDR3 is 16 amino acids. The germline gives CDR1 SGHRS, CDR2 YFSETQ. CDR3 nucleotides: TGCGCCAGCAGCTCACGGGCGGGAAACTTTCCCAATGAGCAGTTCTTC. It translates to CASSSRAGNFPNEQFF.

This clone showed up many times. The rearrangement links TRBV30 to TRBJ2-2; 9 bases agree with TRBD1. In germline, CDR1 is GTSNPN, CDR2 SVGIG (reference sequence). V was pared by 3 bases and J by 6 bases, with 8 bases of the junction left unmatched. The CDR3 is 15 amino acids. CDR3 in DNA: TGTGCCTGGAGGGCAGGGACAGGGACCGCCGGGGAGCTGTTTTTT. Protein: CAWRAGTGTAGELFF.

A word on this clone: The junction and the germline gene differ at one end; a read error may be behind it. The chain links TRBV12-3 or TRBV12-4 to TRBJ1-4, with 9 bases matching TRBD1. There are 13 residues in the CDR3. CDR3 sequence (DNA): TGTGCCAGCAGTTTGGGGCGGGGGGACAGGGTCATTTTT. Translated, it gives CASSLGRGDRVIF.

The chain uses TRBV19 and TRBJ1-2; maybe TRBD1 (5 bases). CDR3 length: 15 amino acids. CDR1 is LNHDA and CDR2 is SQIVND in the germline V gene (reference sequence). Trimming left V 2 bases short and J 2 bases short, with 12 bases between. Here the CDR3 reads CASSIPRRVNYGYTF. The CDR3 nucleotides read TGTGCCAGTAGTATACCCCGCAGGGTAAACTATGGCTACACCTTC.

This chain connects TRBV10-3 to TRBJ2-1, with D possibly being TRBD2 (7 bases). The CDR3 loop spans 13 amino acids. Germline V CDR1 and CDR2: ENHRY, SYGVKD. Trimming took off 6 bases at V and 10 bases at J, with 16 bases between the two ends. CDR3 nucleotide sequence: TGTGCCATCAGCTTCCCACAGGGAGGGGAGCAGTTCTTC. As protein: CAISFPQGGEQFF.